The source of this T cell receptor (beta chain) is a study of blood T cell repertoires in COVID-19. Study-level background: Spain, Italy and the United States supplied samples that represented acute and convalescent COVID-19. Nucleic acid was either cDNA or gDNA, and it came from T cells, B-cell-depleted T cells, or PBMCs.

Germline CDR1 and CDR2: KGHSH and LQKENI. The CDR3 is 13 amino acids. The germline V and J ends were trimmed by 3 bases and 4 bases, with 10 bases remaining between them. Per the original data handling: Reference gene primer amplification in the assay estimated nucleated cell counts. The protocol was immunoSEQ multiplex PCR, while the TCRdb copy is restricted to in-frame clones and leaves out a portion. The D gene and trimming were derived from the DNA, and the V and J assignments and clone size from that table. In the table there are 110,000 to 150,000 clones, over 75% of which are singletons. The sequencing input was peripheral blood. The chain employs TRBV18 and TRBJ2-7, with D hard to call. This clonotype was sampled from a woman aged 45-65 years with acute or convalescent COVID-19. The CDR3 protein is CASSPREAYEQYF. The DNA of the CDR3 is TGTGCCAGCTCACCTCGCGAGGCTTACGAGCAGTACTTC.